This is a list of T cell receptor beta chains from one sample in a study of blood T cells in healthy people across ages. TCRdb independently ran MiXCR on the 5' RACE reads; one entry per CDR3 protein. Here the sample spans 600,000 or so distinct CDR3 sequences, around 21% being singletons. The sample consisted of blood. Receptors were obtained from a man aged 65 to 79 in good health. Both conserved end residues are part of each CDR3. D genes are given only for firm matches. Clone size appears in some rows only: once, few, many, or a class for an expanded clone.

V gene	clone size	J gene	D gene	CDR3 protein	CDR3 DNA
TRBV6-1	few	TRBJ1-1	TRBD1	CASRGRLDTEAFF	TGTGCCTCCAGGGGGCGTTTGGACACTGAAGCTTTCTTT
TRBV20-1	NA	TRBJ2-7	NA	CSAEGQGSEQYF	TGCAGTGCGGAGGGCCAGGGCTCCGAGCAGTACTTC
TRBV28	few	TRBJ2-1	TRBD1	CASPSGTGPYNEQFF	TGTGCCAGCCCTTCCGGGACAGGGCCCTACAATGAGCAGTTCTTC
TRBV11-3	few	TRBJ2-1	NA	CASSHSRVGNEQFF	TGTGCCAGCAGCCACTCCAGGGTCGGGAATGAGCAGTTCTTC
TRBV4-3	NA	TRBJ2-3	NA	CASSQALSPTTDTQYF	TGCGCCAGCAGCCAAGCGCTCTCCCCGACCACAGATACGCAGTATTTT
TRBV30	NA	TRBJ2-5	TRBD2	CAWIGGSSQETQYF	TGTGCCTGGATCGGCGGGAGCTCCCAAGAGACCCAGTACTTC
TRBV24-1	many	TRBJ2-4	TRBD1	CATSDSGTGGGIQYF	TGTGCCACCAGTGATTCCGGGACAGGGGGAGGCATTCAGTACTTC
TRBV18	NA	TRBJ2-6	NA	CASSPPQVTANVLTF	TGTGCCAGCTCACCCCCACAGGTAACCGCCAACGTCCTGACTTTC
TRBV7-2	many	TRBJ2-5	NA	CASRRSEKQETQYF	TGTGCCAGCAGGCGTAGCGAGAAGCAAGAGACCCAGTACTTC
TRBV30	NA	TRBJ2-7	NA	CAWSVYGYEQYF	TGTGCCTGGAGTGTATACGGCTACGAGCAGTACTTC
TRBV6-2/TRBV6-3	NA	TRBJ1-4	NA	CASTMDGGKGEKLFF	TGTGCCAGCACCATGGACGGTGGCAAAGGCGAAAAACTGTTTTTT
TRBV7-9	few	TRBJ2-3	TRBD2	CASSSGLAGRTDTQYF	TGTGCCAGCAGCTCGGGACTAGCGGGACGCACAGATACGCAGTATTTT
TRBV7-9	NA	TRBJ1-1	NA	CASSLASSWAEGAFF	TGTGCCAGCAGCTTAGCCTCCAGCTGGGCGGAGGGGGCTTTCTTT
TRBV3-1	NA	TRBJ2-7	TRBD1	CASSQGTGYYEQNF	TGTGCCAGCAGCCAAGGGACAGGATACTACGAGCAGAACTTC
TRBV14	few	TRBJ2-3	TRBD2	CASSLYSGRGATDTQYF	TGTGCCAGCAGCCTGTATAGCGGGAGGGGAGCGACAGATACGCAGTATTTT
TRBV9	NA	TRBJ2-7	NA	CASSVAGYSYEQYF	TGTGCCAGCAGCGTAGCAGGGTACTCCTACGAGCAGTACTTC